This TCR beta chain was identified during a study of blood T cells in healthy people across ages (dated by TCRdb to between 2014 and 2017). General notes on the study: In model experiments, template switching captured about one uniquely barcoded TCR beta cDNA molecule for every two T cells. Two additional independent replicas of 1 million unique cDNA reads from the same blood draw were analyzed for two donors (one aged 18 to 29 and one aged 80 or older). To avoid experimental bias, donors of different ages were distributed randomly across sequencing lanes. Age-related changes in TCR beta repertoire diversity were measured in the study by deep sequencing normalized with unique cDNA molecular identifiers. The donors were divided into four age groups: young (average approximately 15 years), middle-aged (about 39), aged (approximately 59) and long-lived (roughly 82). Overall study outcomes, separate from this receptor: Bulk unsorted PBMC profiling prevented conclusive comparison of naive and antigen-experienced compartments. Total diversity estimates from one million sequenced T cells were considered lower bounds and underestimates. Observed TCR beta diversity per million T cells fell roughly linearly with age, and a significant reduction was already apparent by age roughly 40. The CMV infection status of donors was not known, potentially confounding age-related changes in expanded clonotypes. There was a strong correlation between observed TCR beta diversity and the percentage of naive T cells measured by flow cytometry. Compared with the aged group, the long-lived group had more naive CD4+ T cells, fewer expanded clones and increased TCR diversity, a pattern suggesting age selection.

Donors were about 36 systemically healthy Caucasian individuals from Russia aged 6 to 90 years. Approximately 9.7 milliliters of peripheral blood were drawn from each donor into EDTA-treated Vacutainer tubes. Ficoll-Paque density-gradient centrifugation was used to isolate PBMCs, with at least 6.5 million per sample. Total RNA, at least 5 micrograms per sample, was extracted from PBMCs with Trizol reagent. For every donor, flow cytometry on a PBMC aliquot measured the percentage of naive CD45RAhigh/CD27high T cells. Note on this clonotype: What this receptor recognizes is not known. Per-base quality was not reported, and no clone a single base away is much larger than it.

Taken from cysteine to phenylalanine, the CDR3 has 15 residues. The entry retains the CDR3 DNA only, 45 bases that are in frame from base 1. CDR1 and CDR2, looked up from the germline V gene, are LGHNA and YSLEER. The germline V and J ends show losses of 5 bases and 4 bases respectively, and no gene match explains 8 bases of the junction. Library preparation was by 5' RACE. Sequencer: Illumina HiSeq 2500. A second PCR of about 6 to 11 cycles was performed with a sample-barcoded 5' primer and a J-beta primer mix. Each TCR beta cDNA molecule received a unique molecular identifier from a template-switch 5' adaptor carrying 12 random nucleotides. Each sample yielded at least 3 million CDR3-containing paired-end reads. All of the RNA was converted into first-strand cDNA using the Mint cDNA synthesis kit, with a TRBC-specific oligonucleotide serving as the primer. Following uracil-DNA glycosylase treatment, all cDNA underwent a first 18-cycle PCR with the universal primers M1SS and BC2_uni_R. The authors' pipeline ran thus. For normalization, 1 million high-quality reads, each with a distinct molecular identifier, were randomly selected from each sample. Instead of being binned into consensus sequences, reads with shared molecular identifiers were discarded. CDR3 identification, clonotype clustering and error correction used MiTCR with a Q25 quality threshold and the strictest error-elimination algorithm. Lower-bound total TCR beta diversity was estimated with a nonparametric unseen species model using Euler transformation. TCRdb reworked the public reads: Q25 trimming with fastp, MiXCR clone assembly, productive beta chains retained. Rows with one shared CDR3 protein collapse into an entry with the most common genes and DNA. The V and J calls, along with clone size, are taken from TCRdb and not from the paper's own processing. For this sample there are fewer than 800,000 distinct CDR3 sequences; around 21% appear just once. The ten largest clones capture roughly 3.6% of the sample.

The sequence derives from a man aged 70-80 years in good health. Sequencing was carried out using blood. The chain employs TRBV4-3 and TRBJ2-3, with 8 junctional bases fitting TRBD2. The sequence in DNA is TGCGCCAGCAGCGACGGCGGGAGGCCCGCAGATACGCAGTATTTT. This is translated as CASSDGGRPADTQYF.